The rows below give T cell receptor beta chains drawn from one sample of a study of CD8 T cells in Susac syndrome. MiXCR was run by TCRdb on the immunoSEQ multiplex PCR reads, yielding one entry per CDR3 protein. Of under 550,000 distinct CDR3 sequences listed, around 83% are singletons. The sample comprised CD8+ T cells from PBMCs. The receptors come from a human donor with multiple sclerosis. Both conserved end residues are part of each CDR3. The D gene is left open where the match is weak. Size tells how often a clone was seen (once, few, many) or the class of an expanded clone, and some rows leave it out.

TGTGCCAGCAGTTACTCCCCACTAACTAGCGGGGGGGACGGAGATACGCAGTATTTT,CASSYSPLTSGGDGDTQYF,TRBV6-5,TRBD2,TRBJ2-3,once
TGTGCCTGGACGGAGGCAGATACGCAGTATTTT,CAWTEADTQYF,TRBV30,-,TRBJ2-3,-
TGTGCCAGCAGTTTATATCAGGGGTGGGCACTAGCTTACGAGCAGTACTTC,CASSLYQGWALAYEQYF,TRBV28,-,TRBJ2-7,-
TGTGCCAGCAGTTGGACCTCCATTACAACTAATGAAAAACTGTTTTTT,CASSWTSITTNEKLFF,TRBV5-5,-,TRBJ1-4,-
TGCAGTGCTAGAGTCTCCCGGGATAATTCACCCCTCCACTTT,CSARVSRDNSPLHF,TRBV20-1,-,TRBJ1-6,-
TGTGCCAGCAAAACCACACAGCTTGAAGCTTTCTTT,CASKTTQLEAFF,TRBV12-3/TRBV12-4,-,TRBJ1-1,-
TGTGCCAGCAGCGTATATCTGAACACTGAAGCTTTCTTT,CASSVYLNTEAFF,TRBV9,-,TRBJ1-1,-
TGTGCCAGCACCCGGGACAGCTACACCGGGGAGCTGCTTTTT,CASTRDSYTGELLF,TRBV3-1,TRBD1,TRBJ2-2,-
TGTGCCAGCAGCCAGGGACAGGGAGGCCCTGGAAACACCATATATTTT,CASSQGQGGPGNTIYF,TRBV7-9,TRBD1,TRBJ1-3,-
TGTGCCAGCAGCCCCCTGGCCCTAGCGGAGGCGTACAATGAGCAGTTCTTC,CASSPLALAEAYNEQFF,TRBV25-1,TRBD2,TRBJ2-1,-
TGTGCCAGCAGTTTCCGGGACAGGGGGCATGCGGGCTATGGCTACACCTTC,CASSFRDRGHAGYGYTF,TRBV28,TRBD1,TRBJ1-2,once
TGTGCCAGCAGCATAGCGGATAGCTCCTACGAGCAGTACTTC,CASSIADSSYEQYF,TRBV27,-,TRBJ2-7,few
TGTGCCAGCAGTTTTACTACGCAGTATTTT,CASSFTTQYF,TRBV6-5,-,TRBJ2-3,-
TGTGCCATCAGTGAGATCCAACCGGGACAGGGGTACGGTGGCTACACCTTC,CAISEIQPGQGYGGYTF,TRBV10-3,TRBD1,TRBJ1-2,-
TGTGCCAGCAGCTCATCAGGGGGCGCCGGTCAGCCCCAGCATTTT,CASSSSGGAGQPQHF,TRBV7-2,TRBD1,TRBJ1-5,few
TGTGCCAGCAGCTCAGGGGCAGGCTCAAGCTACGAGCAGTACTTC,CASSSGAGSSYEQYF,TRBV12-3/TRBV12-4,-,TRBJ2-7,-
TGCAGTGCTAGAGTTTTGGGACTAGACTATAATGAGCAGTTCTTC,CSARVLGLDYNEQFF,TRBV20-1,TRBD2,TRBJ2-1,once
TGTGCCAGCAGCTTAGGGGACGTCTACGAGCAGTACTTC,CASSLGDVYEQYF,TRBV11-2,-,TRBJ2-7,-
TGCAGTGCTAGAGGGACAAGAGGGGCGGGGAATACTTTCTACGAGCAGTACTTC,CSARGTRGAGNTFYEQYF,TRBV20-1,-,TRBJ2-7,-
TGTGCCAGCAGTCTCGGAGGTAGTTTCGGCTACACCTTC,CASSLGGSFGYTF,TRBV6-5,-,TRBJ1-2,-
TGTGCCAGCAGCTTTGGACAGGGAAATTCACCCCTCCACTTT,CASSFGQGNSPLHF,TRBV7-9,TRBD1,TRBJ1-6,-
TGTGCCACCAACCTGCTAGGTCGGGAGGGCCGTACCGGGGAGCTGTTTTTT,CATNLLGREGRTGELFF,TRBV15,TRBD2,TRBJ2-2,-
TGTGCCAGCAGTTTACAAACAGGGAACTATGGCTACACCTTC,CASSLQTGNYGYTF,TRBV28,-,TRBJ1-2,-
TGTGCCAGCAGTTTGGGAGGGGGGTACAATGAGCAGTTCTTC,CASSLGGGYNEQFF,TRBV27,-,TRBJ2-1,few
TGTGCTAGTGGTTTCAAGGGACAGGGCGACACTGAAGCTTTCTTT,CASGFKGQGDTEAFF,TRBV12-5,TRBD1,TRBJ1-1,-
TGTGCCAGCAGTGTCCAGGGACAGGGCAATCAGCCCCAGCATTTT,CASSVQGQGNQPQHF,TRBV6-1,TRBD1,TRBJ1-5,few
TGTGCCTGGTCACAGTCCACTGAAGCTTTCTTT,CAWSQSTEAFF,TRBV30,-,TRBJ1-1,once
TGTGCCAGCAGTATTTCCGGGACAGTCAATCAGCCCCAGCATTTT,CASSISGTVNQPQHF,TRBV27,TRBD1,TRBJ1-5,-
TGTGCCAGCAGTTCGATCCAGGGGACGCAGTATTTT,CASSSIQGTQYF,TRBV27,-,TRBJ2-3,-
TGTGCCAGCAGTTTAGCGCCACGGGGGGTCAATGAGCAGTTCTTC,CASSLAPRGVNEQFF,TRBV12-3/TRBV12-4,TRBD2,TRBJ2-1,-
TGCAGTGCTAGAGATCTGGGGGGCTCTAGCACAGATACGCAGTATTTT,CSARDLGGSSTDTQYF,TRBV20-1,-,TRBJ2-3,-